Listed below are T cell receptor beta chains from one sample, sequenced in a study of human T cells and chemical hapten exposure. TCRdb re-called the RACE reads through MiXCR, storing one row per CDR3 protein. This sample carries more than 250,000 distinct CDR3 sequences, about 9.4% of them seen once, and the ten largest clones take 2.3%. Sample: whole blood, taken in connection with sensitization to the hapten diphenylcyclopropenone (DPC). The receptors were sampled from a woman aged 40 to 50 with alopecia areata. Some clones in this sample may be carry-over from other donors' samples. CDR3s include the opening cysteine and the closing phenylalanine or tryptophan. D genes are given only for firm matches. The size of a clone is reported for some rows only, either as once, few or many, or as a class for expanded clones.

.,TRBJ1-5,TRBV21-1,few,CASSKGRNRVKPQHF,TGTGCCAGCAGCAAAGGAAGGAACCGAGTGAAGCCCCAGCATTTT
TRBD1,TRBJ2-7,TRBV28,.,CAGSGTGSYEQYF,TGTGCCGGCTCCGGGACAGGCTCCTACGAGCAGTACTTC
TRBD2,TRBJ2-1,TRBV12-3/TRBV12-4,few,CASSRRTSGRGNEQFF,TGTGCCAGCAGTCGACGGACTAGCGGGAGGGGAAATGAGCAGTTCTTC
.,TRBJ2-5,TRBV9,few,CASSVEAWGGQETQYF,TGTGCCAGCAGCGTAGAGGCCTGGGGCGGCCAAGAGACCCAGTACTTC
.,TRBJ2-5,TRBV20-1,.,CSAHGKETLQETQYF,TGCAGTGCTCATGGGAAAGAGACCCTTCAAGAGACCCAGTACTTC
TRBD1,TRBJ1-2,TRBV12-3/TRBV12-4,few,CASSLSRGTGYTF,TGTGCCAGCAGCCTCTCCAGGGGGACTGGCTACACCTTC
.,TRBJ2-3,TRBV28,many,CASSTPGGPRTDTQYF,TGTGCCAGCAGTACCCCGGGGGGCCCCCGCACAGATACGCAGTATTTT
.,TRBJ1-2,TRBV6-5,few,CASSSRDGYGYTF,TGTGCCAGCAGTTCCAGGGACGGGTATGGCTACACCTTC
.,TRBJ2-5,TRBV10-3,.,CAISESRGYQETQYF,TGTGCCATCAGTGAGTCTCGAGGCTACCAAGAGACCCAGTACTTC
TRBD2,TRBJ2-3,TRBV20-1,.,CSAGLADRTDTQYF,TGCAGTGCAGGGCTAGCGGACCGCACAGATACGCAGTATTTT
TRBD2,TRBJ2-1,TRBV24-1,few,CATSDAASGYNEQFF,TGTGCCACCAGTGATGCGGCTAGCGGATACAATGAGCAGTTCTTC
TRBD2,TRBJ2-7,TRBV20-1,few,CSAEGTSGRDEQYF,TGCAGTGCCGAAGGAACTAGCGGGAGGGACGAGCAGTACTTC
TRBD1,TRBJ1-5,TRBV12-3/TRBV12-4,few,CASTGQGNQPQHF,TGTGCCAGCACAGGACAGGGGAATCAGCCCCAGCATTTT
TRBD1,TRBJ2-5,TRBV7-9,.,CASSPHRGEETQYF,TGTGCCAGCAGCCCTCACAGGGGAGAGGAGACCCAGTACTTC
.,TRBJ2-1,TRBV7-2,many,CASSLAYGAVVRDEQFF,TGTGCCAGCAGCTTAGCCTATGGGGCTGTTGTCAGGGATGAGCAGTTCTTC
TRBD1,TRBJ2-3,TRBV28,many,CASSLRAGGSDTQYF,TGTGCCAGCAGTTTGAGGGCAGGGGGTTCAGATACGCAGTATTTT
.,TRBJ2-7,TRBV20-1,few,CSEGRGGYEQYF,TGCAGTGAGGGCAGGGGTGGTTACGAGCAGTACTTC
TRBD1,TRBJ1-1,TRBV28,many,CASSGQGNSNPRDTEAFF,TGTGCCAGCAGTGGACAGGGAAACAGTAACCCAAGGGACACTGAAGCTTTCTTT
TRBD2,TRBJ2-2,TRBV9,.,CASSVLSGGTGELFF,TGTGCCAGCAGCGTACTGTCGGGGGGCACCGGGGAGCTGTTTTTT
TRBD2,TRBJ2-7,TRBV18,.,CASSPLAGVTYEQYF,TGTGCCAGCTCACCGCTAGCGGGGGTTACCTACGAGCAGTACTTC
.,TRBJ1-3,TRBV7-2,.,CASSPAGLSSGNTIYF,TGTGCCAGCAGCCCAGCTGGACTGTCCTCTGGAAACACCATATATTTT
.,TRBJ2-2,TRBV12-3/TRBV12-4,.,CASSPALTGELFF,TGTGCCAGCAGTCCTGCCCTCACCGGGGAGCTGTTTTTT
.,TRBJ2-7,TRBV6-5,many,CASSYSGSSYEQYF,TGTGCCAGCAGTTACTCCGGGAGCTCCTACGAGCAGTACTTC
TRBD1,TRBJ2-6,TRBV15,.,CATSSSQGVGANVLTF,TGTGCCACCAGCAGTTCACAGGGGGTTGGGGCCAACGTCCTGACTTTC
TRBD1,TRBJ2-3,TRBV5-1,few,CASSSQGAPTDTQYF,TGCGCCAGCAGCTCACAGGGGGCTCCCACAGATACGCAGTATTTT
.,TRBJ1-3,TRBV3-1,few,CASSQLQQTSGNTIYF,TGTGCCAGCAGCCAGTTACAGCAGACCTCTGGAAACACCATATATTTT
.,TRBJ2-5,TRBV7-2,many,CASSLASGYPMETQYF,TGTGCCAGCAGCTTAGCGTCCGGGTACCCTATGGAGACCCAGTACTTC
.,TRBJ2-1,TRBV6-2/TRBV6-3,few,CASSLLGPVSSYNEQFF,TGTGCCAGCAGCCTATTGGGCCCGGTTAGCTCCTACAATGAGCAGTTCTTC
.,TRBJ2-5,TRBV6-1,few,CASSVPRTQETQYF,TGTGCCAGCAGTGTGCCCCGGACCCAAGAGACCCAGTACTTC
.,TRBJ2-4,TRBV5-6,few,CASQPIHEYIQYF,TGTGCCAGCCAACCGATACATGAGTACATTCAGTACTTC
TRBD1,TRBJ1-4,TRBV6-5,.,CASSRGTGPLGEKLFF,TGTGCCAGCAGCAGGGGGACAGGGCCATTGGGGGAAAAACTGTTTTTT